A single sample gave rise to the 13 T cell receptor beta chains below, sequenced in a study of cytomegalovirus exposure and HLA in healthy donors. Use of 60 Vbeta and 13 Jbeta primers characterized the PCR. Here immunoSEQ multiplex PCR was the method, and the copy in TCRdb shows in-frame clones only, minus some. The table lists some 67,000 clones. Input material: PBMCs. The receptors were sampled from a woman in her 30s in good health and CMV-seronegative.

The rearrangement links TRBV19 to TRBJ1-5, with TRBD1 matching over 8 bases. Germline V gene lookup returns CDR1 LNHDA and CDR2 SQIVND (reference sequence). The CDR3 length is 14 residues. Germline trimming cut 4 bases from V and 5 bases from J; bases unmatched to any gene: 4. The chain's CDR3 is CASSRGQVDQPQHF. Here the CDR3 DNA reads TGTGCCAGTAGTAGGGGACAGGTTGATCAGCCCCAGCATTTT. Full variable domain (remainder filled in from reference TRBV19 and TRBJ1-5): DGGITQSPKYLFRKEGQNVTLSCEQNLNHDAMYWYRQDPGQGLRLIYYSQIVNDFQKGDIAEGYSVSREKKESFPLTVTSAQKNPTAFYLCASSRGQVDQPQHFGDGTRLSIL.

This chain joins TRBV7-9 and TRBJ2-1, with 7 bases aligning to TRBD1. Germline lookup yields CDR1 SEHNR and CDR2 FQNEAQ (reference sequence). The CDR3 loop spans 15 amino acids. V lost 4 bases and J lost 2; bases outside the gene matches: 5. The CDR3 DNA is TGTGCCAGCAGCTCCGACAGGGATCCCTACAATGAGCAGTTCTTC. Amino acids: CASSSDRDPYNEQFF.

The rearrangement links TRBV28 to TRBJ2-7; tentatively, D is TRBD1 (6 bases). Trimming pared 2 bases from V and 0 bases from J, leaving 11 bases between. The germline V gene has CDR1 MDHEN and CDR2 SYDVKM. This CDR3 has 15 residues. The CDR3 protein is CASSLIGTSSYEQYF. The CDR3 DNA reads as TGTGCCAGCAGTTTAATCGGGACAAGCTCCTACGAGCAGTACTTC.

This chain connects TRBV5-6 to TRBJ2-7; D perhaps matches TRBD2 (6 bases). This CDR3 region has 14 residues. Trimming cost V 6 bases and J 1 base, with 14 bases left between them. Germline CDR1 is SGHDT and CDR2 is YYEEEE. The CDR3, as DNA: TGTGCCAGCATCCGAGCCGGGAGTTCCTACGAGCAGTACTTC. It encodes CASIRAGSSYEQYF.

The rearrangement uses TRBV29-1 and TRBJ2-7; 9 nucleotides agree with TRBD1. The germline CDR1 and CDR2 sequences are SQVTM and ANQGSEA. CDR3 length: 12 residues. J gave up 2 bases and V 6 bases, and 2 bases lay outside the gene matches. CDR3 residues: CSVGDRAYEQYF. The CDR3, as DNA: TGCAGCGTCGGGGACAGGGCCTACGAGCAGTACTTC.

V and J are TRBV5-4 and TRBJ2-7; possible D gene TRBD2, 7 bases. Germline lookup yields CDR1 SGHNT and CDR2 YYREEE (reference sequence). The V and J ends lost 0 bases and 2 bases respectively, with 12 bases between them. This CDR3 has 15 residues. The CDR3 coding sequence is TGTGCCAGCAGCTTGGGCAGCGGGACAACCTACGAGCAGTACTTC. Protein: CASSLGSGTTYEQYF.

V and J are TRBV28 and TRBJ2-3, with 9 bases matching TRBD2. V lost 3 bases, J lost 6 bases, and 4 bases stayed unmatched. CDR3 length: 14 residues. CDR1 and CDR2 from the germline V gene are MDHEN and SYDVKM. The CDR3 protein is CASSLGTSSDTQYF. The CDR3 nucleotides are TGTGCCAGCAGTTTGGGGACTAGCAGCGATACGCAGTATTTT.

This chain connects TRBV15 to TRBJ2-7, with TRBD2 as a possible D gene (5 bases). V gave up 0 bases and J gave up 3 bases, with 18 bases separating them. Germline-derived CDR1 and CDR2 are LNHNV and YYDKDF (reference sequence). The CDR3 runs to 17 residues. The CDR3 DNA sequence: TGTGCCACCAGCAGAGATCGTCCGTGGGGAGCCTTCTACGAGCAGTACTTC. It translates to CATSRDRPWGAFYEQYF.

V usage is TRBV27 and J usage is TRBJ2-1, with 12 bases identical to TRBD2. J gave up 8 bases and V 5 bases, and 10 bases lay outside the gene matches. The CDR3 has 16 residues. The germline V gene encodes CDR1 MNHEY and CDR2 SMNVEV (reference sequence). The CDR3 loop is CASSAPASGRAHEQFF. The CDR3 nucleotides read TGTGCCAGCAGTGCCCCCGCTAGCGGGAGGGCCCATGAGCAGTTCTTC.

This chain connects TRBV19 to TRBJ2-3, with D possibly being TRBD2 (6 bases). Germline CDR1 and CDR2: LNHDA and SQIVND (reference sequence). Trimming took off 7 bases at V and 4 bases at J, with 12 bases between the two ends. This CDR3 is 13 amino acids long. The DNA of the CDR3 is TGTGCCAGTATGGAGGGGTGGTCAGATACGCAGTATTTT. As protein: CASMEGWSDTQYF.

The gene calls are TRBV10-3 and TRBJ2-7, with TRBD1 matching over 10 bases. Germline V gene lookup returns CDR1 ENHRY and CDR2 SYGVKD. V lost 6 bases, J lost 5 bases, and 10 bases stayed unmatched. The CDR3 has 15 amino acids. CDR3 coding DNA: TGTGCCATCAGCCTGACAGGGGGCCGCCAGGACGAGCAGTACTTC. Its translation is CAISLTGGRQDEQYF.

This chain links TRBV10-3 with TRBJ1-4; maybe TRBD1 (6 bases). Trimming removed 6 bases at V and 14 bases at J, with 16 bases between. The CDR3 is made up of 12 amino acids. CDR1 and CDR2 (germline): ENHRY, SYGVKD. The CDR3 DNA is TGTGCCATCAGGGACAGAGACGCGGTTCTGTTTTTT. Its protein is CAIRDRDAVLFF.

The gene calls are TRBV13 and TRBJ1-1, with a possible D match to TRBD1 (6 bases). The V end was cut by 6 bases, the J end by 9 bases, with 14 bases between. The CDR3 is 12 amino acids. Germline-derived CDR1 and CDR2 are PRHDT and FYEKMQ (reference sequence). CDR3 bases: TGTGCCAGCAGTAAAGGGCAGGGGAAAGCTTTCTTT. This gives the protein CASSKGQGKAFF.